Described below is a single T cell receptor beta chain sequence and its context. Its antigen is unidentified. This record comes from a study of shared clonotypes between healthy human individuals. Overall study context: Two women and a few men aged 18 to 49 served as donors.

Whole-study findings and limits: Despite large depth, sorted-subset datasets appeared incompletely sequenced. Clonotype sharing across a few donors was observed for 4% to 6.5% of naive CD4 clonotypes.

The DNA input per sorted-subset replicate PCR was around 200 ng, corresponding to tens of thousands of T cell genomes. Repertoires were generated with immunoSEQ multiplex PCR, while TCRdb's copy carries only in-frame clones and drops some. The profile covers millions of clones, with 85% to 95% appearing a single time and more than 1.5% taken by the ten largest. As defined, naive CD8 cells were CD45RO-negative and positively selected for CCR7, with terminally differentiated effector memory CD45RA+ cells excluded. This clonotype was obtained from a man between 18 and 29 years old in good health. Some clones in this sample may be carry-over from other donors' samples. The material sequenced was naive CD8+ T cells from PBMCs.

The CDR3 region has the DNA TGCGCCAGCAGCCTCTTGATAAGCGACAATTCACCCCTCCACTTT. Translating it yields CASSLLISDNSPLHF. V and J are TRBV4-3 and TRBJ1-6, with D unresolved. V was trimmed by 4 bases and J by 7 bases, leaving 14 bases between them. The CDR3 spans 15 residues. Germline V gene lookup returns CDR1 LGHNA and CDR2 YSLEER.